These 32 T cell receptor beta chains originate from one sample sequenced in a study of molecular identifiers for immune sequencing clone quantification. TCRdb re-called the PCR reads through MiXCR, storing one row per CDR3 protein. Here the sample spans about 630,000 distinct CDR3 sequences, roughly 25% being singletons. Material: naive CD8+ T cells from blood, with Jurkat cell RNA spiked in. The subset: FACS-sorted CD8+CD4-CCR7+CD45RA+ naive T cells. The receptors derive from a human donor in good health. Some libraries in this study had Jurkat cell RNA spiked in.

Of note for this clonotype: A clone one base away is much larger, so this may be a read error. The CDR3 spells CSANALAGQYGQYF. In DNA form, the CDR3 reads TGCAGTGCTAATGCACTAGCGGGGCAGTACGGGCAGTACTTC. The chain links TRBV20-1 to TRBJ2-7; TRBD2 matches 10 bases. CDR1 DFQATT and CDR2 SNEGSKA come from the germline V gene (reference sequence). This CDR3 spans 14 amino acids.

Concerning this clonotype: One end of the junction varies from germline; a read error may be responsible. The CDR3 spells CASSLQTNYGYTF. DNA for the CDR3: TGTGCCAGCAGTTTACAAACTAACTATGGCTACACCTTT. The chain carries TRBV27 and TRBJ1-2, with D unclear. CDR3 length: 13 residues. The germline V gene encodes CDR1 MNHEY and CDR2 SMNVEV (reference sequence).

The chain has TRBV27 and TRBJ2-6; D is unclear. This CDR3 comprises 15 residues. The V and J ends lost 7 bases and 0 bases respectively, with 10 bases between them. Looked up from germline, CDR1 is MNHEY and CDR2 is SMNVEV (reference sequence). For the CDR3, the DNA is TGTGCCAGCACCCCCGGGTACTCTGGGGCCAACGTCCTGACTTTC. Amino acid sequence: CASTPGYSGANVLTF.

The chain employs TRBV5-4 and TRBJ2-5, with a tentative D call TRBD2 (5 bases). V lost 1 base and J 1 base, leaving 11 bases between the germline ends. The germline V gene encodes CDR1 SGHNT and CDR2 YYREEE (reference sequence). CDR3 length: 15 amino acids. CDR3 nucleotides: TGTGCCAGCAGCTTGAGAGGGCAGACCCAAGAGACCCAGTACTTC. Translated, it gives CASSLRGQTQETQYF. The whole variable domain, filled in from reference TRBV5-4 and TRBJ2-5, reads ETGVTQSPTHLIKTRGQQVTLRCSSQSGHNTVSWYQQALGQGPQFIFQYYREEENGRGNFPPRFSGLQFPNYSSELNVNALELDDSALYLCASSLRGQTQETQYFGPGTRLLVL.

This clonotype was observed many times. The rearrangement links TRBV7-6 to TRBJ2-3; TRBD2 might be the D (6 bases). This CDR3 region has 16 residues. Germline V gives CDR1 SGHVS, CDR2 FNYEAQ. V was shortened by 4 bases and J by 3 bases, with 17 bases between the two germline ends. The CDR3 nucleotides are TGTGCCAGCAGCTCCCATCGGGCTAGCGAGACAGATACGCAGTATTTT. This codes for CASSSHRASETDTQYF.

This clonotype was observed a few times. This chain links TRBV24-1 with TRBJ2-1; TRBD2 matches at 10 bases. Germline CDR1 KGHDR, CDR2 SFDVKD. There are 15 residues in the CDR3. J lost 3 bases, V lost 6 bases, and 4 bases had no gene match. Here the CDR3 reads CATSFTSGIYNEQFF. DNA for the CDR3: TGTGCCACCAGTTTTACTAGCGGGATCTACAATGAGCAGTTCTTC.

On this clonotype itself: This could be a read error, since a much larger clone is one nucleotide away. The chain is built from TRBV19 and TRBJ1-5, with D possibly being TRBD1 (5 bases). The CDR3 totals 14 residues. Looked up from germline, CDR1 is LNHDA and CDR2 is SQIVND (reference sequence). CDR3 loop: CASSIAGILTPRHF. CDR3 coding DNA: TGTGCCAGTAGTATAGCAGGGATCCTTACGCCCCGGCATTTT.

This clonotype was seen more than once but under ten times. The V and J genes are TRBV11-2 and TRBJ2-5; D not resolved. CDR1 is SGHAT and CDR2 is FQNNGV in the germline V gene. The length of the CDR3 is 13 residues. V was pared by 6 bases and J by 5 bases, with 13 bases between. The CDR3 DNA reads TGTGCCAGCAGGCTATCACTTTCGGAGACCCAGTACTTC. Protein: CASRLSLSETQYF.

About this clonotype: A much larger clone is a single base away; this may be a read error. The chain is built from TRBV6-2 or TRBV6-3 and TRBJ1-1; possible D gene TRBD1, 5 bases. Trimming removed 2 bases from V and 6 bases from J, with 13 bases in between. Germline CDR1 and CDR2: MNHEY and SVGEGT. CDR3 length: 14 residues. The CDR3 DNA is TGTGCCAGCAGTTACGGGGGAGTAGGCGCTGAAGCTTTCTTT. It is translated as CASSYGGVGAEAFF.

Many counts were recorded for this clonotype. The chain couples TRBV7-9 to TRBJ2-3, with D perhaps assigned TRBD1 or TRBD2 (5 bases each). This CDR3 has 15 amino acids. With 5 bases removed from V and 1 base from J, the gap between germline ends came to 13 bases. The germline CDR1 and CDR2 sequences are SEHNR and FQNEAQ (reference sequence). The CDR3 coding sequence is TGTGCCAGCAGCCCACCGGTGGGGGGCACAGATACGCAGTATTTT. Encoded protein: CASSPPVGGTDTQYF.

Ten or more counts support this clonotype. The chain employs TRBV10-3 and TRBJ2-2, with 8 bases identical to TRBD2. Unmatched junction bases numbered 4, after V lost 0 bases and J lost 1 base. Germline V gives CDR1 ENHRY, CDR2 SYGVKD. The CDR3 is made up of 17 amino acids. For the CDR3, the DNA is TGTGCCATCAGTGAGTCGGAACTAGCGGTGAACACCGGGGAGCTGTTTTTT. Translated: CAISESELAVNTGELFF.

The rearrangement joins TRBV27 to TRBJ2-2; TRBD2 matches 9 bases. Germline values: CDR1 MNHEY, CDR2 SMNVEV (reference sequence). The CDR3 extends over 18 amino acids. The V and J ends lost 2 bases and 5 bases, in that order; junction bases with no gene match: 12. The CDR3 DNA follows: TGTGCCAGCAGTTTACTGCTTGCGGGGGGGCTCGTAACCGGGGAGCTGTTTTTT. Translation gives CASSLLLAGGLVTGELFF.

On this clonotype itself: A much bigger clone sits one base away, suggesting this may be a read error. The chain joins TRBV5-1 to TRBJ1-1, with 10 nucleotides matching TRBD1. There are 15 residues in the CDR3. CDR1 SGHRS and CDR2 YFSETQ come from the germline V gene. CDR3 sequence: CASSLWTGGRPEASF. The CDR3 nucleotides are TGCGCCAGCAGCTTGTGGACAGGGGGTCGACCTGAAGCTTCCTTT.

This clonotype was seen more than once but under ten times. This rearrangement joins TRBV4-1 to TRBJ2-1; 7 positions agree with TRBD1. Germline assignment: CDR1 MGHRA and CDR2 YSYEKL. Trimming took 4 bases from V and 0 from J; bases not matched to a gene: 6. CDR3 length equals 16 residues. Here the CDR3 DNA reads TGCGCCAGCAGCCCGTTACAGGGGTTCTCCTACAATGAGCAGTTCTTC. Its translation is CASSPLQGFSYNEQFF.

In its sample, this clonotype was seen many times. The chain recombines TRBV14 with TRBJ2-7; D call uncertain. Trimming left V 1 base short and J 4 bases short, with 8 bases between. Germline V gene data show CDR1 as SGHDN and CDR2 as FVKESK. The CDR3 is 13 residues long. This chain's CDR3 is CASSQVQPYEQYF. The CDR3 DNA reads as TGTGCCAGCAGCCAAGTTCAGCCGTACGAGCAGTACTTC.

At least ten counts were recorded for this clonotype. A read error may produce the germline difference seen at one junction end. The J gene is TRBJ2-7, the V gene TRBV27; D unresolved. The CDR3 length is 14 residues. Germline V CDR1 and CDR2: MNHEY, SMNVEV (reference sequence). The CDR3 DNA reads TGTGCCAGCAGCTTATCTCGCGGTTCCTACGAGCAGTACTTC. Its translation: CASSLSRGSYEQYF.

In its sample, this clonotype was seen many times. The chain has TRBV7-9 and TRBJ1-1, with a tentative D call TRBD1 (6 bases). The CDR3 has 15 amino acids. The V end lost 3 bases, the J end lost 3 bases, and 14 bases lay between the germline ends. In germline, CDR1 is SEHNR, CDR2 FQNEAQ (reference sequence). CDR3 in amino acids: CASSFTGGGYTEAFF. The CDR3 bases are TGTGCCAGCAGCTTCACAGGAGGGGGGTACACTGAAGCTTTCTTT.

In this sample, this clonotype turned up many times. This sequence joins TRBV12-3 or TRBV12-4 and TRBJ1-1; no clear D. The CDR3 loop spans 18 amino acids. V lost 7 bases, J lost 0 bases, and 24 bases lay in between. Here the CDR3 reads CASTSVGVRESMNTEAFF. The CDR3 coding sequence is TGTGCCAGCACTTCCGTTGGGGTGAGGGAATCGATGAACACTGAAGCTTTCTTT.

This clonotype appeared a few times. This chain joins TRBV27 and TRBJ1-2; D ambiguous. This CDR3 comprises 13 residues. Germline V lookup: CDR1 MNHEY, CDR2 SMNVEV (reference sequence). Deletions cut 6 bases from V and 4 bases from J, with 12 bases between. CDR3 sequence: CASSLGISYGYTF. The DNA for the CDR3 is TGTGCCAGCAGCTTGGGGATTTCCTATGGCTACACCTTC.

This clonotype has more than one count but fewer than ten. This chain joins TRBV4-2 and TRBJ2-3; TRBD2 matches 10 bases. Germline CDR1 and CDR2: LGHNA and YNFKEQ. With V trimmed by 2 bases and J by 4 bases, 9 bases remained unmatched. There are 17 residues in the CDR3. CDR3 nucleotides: TGTGCCAGCAGCCAACCCCCGGGGCTAGCGGGAGCAGATACGCAGTATTTT. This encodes CASSQPPGLAGADTQYF.

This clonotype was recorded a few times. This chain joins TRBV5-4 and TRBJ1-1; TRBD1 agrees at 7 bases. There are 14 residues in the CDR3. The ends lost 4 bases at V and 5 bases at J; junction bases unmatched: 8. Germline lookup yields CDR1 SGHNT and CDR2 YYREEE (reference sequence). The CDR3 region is CASSQDRDRTEAFF. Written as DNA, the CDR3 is TGTGCCAGCAGCCAAGACAGGGATAGGACTGAAGCTTTCTTT. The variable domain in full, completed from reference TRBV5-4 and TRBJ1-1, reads ETGVTQSPTHLIKTRGQQVTLRCSSQSGHNTVSWYQQALGQGPQFIFQYYREEENGRGNFPPRFSGLQFPNYSSELNVNALELDDSALYLCASSQDRDRTEAFFGQGTRLTVV.

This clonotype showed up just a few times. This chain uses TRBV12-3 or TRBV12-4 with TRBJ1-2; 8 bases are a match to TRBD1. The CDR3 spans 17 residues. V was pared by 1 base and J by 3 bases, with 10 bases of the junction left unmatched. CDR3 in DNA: TGTGCCAGCAGTTTAGAAGCAGGGGGCATATGGGACTATGGCTACACCTTC. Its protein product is CASSLEAGGIWDYGYTF.

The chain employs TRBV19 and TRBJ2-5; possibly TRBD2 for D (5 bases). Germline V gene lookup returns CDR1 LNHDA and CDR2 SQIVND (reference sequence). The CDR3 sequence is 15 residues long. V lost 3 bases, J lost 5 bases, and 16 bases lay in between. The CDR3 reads CASSIASRGGETQYF. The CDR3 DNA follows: TGTGCCAGTAGTATTGCTAGCCGCGGCGGTGAGACCCAGTACTTC.

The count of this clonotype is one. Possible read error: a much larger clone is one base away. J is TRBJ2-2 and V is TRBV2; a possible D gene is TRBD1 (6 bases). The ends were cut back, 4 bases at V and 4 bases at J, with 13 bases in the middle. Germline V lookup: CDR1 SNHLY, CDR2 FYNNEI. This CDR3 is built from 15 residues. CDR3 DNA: TGTGCCAGCAGTGGGACAGCAACGACCACCGGGGAGCTGTTTTTT. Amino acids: CASSGTATTTGELFF.

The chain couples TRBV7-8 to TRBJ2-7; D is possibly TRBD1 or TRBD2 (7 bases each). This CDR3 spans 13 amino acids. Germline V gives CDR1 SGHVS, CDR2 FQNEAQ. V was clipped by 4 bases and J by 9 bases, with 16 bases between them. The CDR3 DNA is TGTGCCAGCAGCTCACTCAGGGGGGGCGCGCAGTACTTC. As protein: CASSSLRGGAQYF.

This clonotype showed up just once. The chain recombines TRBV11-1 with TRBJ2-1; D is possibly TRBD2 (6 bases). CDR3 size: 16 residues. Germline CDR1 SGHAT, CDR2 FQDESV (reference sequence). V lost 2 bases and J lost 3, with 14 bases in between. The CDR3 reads CASSLSGDSNYNEQFF. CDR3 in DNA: TGTGCCAGCAGCTTATCTGGGGACTCCAACTACAATGAGCAGTTCTTC.

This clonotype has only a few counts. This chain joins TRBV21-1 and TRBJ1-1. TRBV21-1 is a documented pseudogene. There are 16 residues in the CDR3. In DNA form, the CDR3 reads TGTGCCAGCAGCAAAGGAGGTAAGGATTCGAACACTGAAGCTTTCTTT. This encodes CASSKGGKDSNTEAFF.

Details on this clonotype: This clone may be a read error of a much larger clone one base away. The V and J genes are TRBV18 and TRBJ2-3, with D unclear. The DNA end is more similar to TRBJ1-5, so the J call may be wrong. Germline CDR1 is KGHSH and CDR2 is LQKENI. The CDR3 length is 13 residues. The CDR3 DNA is TGTGCCAGCTCACCATACGCCACAGATACGCAGCATTTT. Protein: CASSPYATDTQHF.

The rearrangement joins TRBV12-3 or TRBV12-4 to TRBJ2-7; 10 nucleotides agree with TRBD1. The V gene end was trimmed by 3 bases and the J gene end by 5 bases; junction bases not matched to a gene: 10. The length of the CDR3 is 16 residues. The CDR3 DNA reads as TGTGCCAGCAGTTTTAGCGCCCCGACAGGGGGCCACGAGCAGTACTTC. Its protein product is CASSFSAPTGGHEQYF.

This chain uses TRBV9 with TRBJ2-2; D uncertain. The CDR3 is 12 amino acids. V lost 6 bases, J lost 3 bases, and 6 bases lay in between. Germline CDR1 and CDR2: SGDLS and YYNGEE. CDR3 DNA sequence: TGTGCCAGCACCAGCTACACCGGGGAGCTGTTTTTT. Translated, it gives CASTSYTGELFF.

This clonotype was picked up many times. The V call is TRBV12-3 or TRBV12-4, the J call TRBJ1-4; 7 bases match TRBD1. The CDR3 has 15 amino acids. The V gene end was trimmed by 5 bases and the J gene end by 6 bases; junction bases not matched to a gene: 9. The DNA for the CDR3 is TGTGCCAGCAGTACACCAGACAGGGTGGATGAAAAACTGTTTTTT. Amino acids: CASSTPDRVDEKLFF.

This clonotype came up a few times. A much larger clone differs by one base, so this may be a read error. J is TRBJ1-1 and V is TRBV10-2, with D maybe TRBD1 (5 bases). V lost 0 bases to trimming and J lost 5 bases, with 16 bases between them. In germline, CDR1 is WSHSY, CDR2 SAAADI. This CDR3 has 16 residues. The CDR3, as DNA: TGCGCCAGCAGTGAGTCATCGGGGGTCATAGGTACTGAAGCTTTCTTT. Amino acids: CASSESSGVIGTEAFF.